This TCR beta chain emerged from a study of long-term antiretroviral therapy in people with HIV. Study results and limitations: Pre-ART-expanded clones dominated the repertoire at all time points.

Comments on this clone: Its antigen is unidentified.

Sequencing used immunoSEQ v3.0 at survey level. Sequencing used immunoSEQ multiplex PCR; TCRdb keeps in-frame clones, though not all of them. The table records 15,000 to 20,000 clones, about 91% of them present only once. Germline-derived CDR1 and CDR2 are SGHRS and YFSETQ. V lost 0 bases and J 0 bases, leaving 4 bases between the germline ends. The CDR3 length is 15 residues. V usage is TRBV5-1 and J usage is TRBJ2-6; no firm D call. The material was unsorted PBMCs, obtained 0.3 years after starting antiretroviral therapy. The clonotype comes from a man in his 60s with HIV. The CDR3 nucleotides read TGCGCCAGCAGCTTGGGGATCTCTGGGGCCAACGTCCTGACTTTC. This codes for CASSLGISGANVLTF. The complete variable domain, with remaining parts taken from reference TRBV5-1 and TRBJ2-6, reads KAGVTQTPRYLIKTRGQQVTLSCSPISGHRSVSWYQQTPGQGLQFLFEYFSETQRNKGNFPGRFSGRQFSNSRSEMNVSTLELGDSALYLCASSLGISGANVLTFGAGSRLTVL.